A selection of T cell receptor beta chains follows, all from one sample in a study of blood T cell repertoires in COVID-19. Method: immunoSEQ multiplex PCR; TCRdb's copy keeps in-frame clones and lacks some. The sample consists of roughly 250,000 clones, about 87% of them appearing once. The sequenced sample consisted of peripheral blood. These receptors originate from a woman aged 50 to 65 with acute or convalescent COVID-19. Each CDR3 is given with its conserved first and last residue. A D gene is named only where the DNA matches it firmly. Part of the rows lack a size; the others show once, few, many or a class for expanded clones.

V gene	clone size	J gene	D gene	CDR3 DNA	CDR3 protein
TRBV5-1	-	TRBJ1-5	-	TGCGCCAGCAGCTTGGATCAGGGGCATCAGCCCCAGCATTTT	CASSLDQGHQPQHF
TRBV5-4	-	TRBJ2-6	-	TGTGCCAGCAGTCCGATTGCTGGACAGAGCTCTGGGGCCAACGTCCTGACTTTC	CASSPIAGQSSGANVLTF
TRBV5-1	-	TRBJ1-2	TRBD1	TGCGCCAGCAGATCCGGGACAGGGGTCGGATATGGCTACACCTTC	CASRSGTGVGYGYTF
TRBV6-5	-	TRBJ2-2	TRBD2	TGTGCCAGCAGCCGGGACTACCCGAACACCGGGGAGCTGTTTTTT	CASSRDYPNTGELFF
TRBV5-1	-	TRBJ2-6	TRBD1	TGCGCCAGCAGCTTGGGACAGGGGAGCTCTGGGGCCAACGTCCTGACTTTC	CASSLGQGSSGANVLTF
TRBV5-4	-	TRBJ1-1	-	TGTGCCAGCAGCTTGGACAGATTTGAAGCTTTCTTT	CASSLDRFEAFF
TRBV5-5	few	TRBJ1-3	TRBD1	TGTGCCAGCAGCTCAACTATTTGGACAGGATTAAGCTCTGGAAACACCATATATTTT	CASSSTIWTGLSSGNTIYF
TRBV9	-	TRBJ2-2	TRBD2	TGTGCCAGCACCCAGACTAGCGGAGCGAACACCGGGGAGCTGTTTTTT	CASTQTSGANTGELFF
TRBV27	-	TRBJ2-1	-	TGTGCCAGCAGTTTTTTACAGGAGGGGTACAATAAGCAGTTCTTC	CASSFLQEGYNKQFF
TRBV18	-	TRBJ2-7	TRBD2	TGTGCCAGCGGACTAGCGGCCACCTACGAGCAGTACTTC	CASGLAATYEQYF
TRBV3-1/TRBV3-2	-	TRBJ1-3	-	TGTGCCAGCAGTCAACGAGACACAGGGTCTGGAAACACCATATATTTT	CASSQRDTGSGNTIYF
TRBV6-6	-	TRBJ1-5	-	TGTGCCAGCACCAAGGGGAATCAGCCCCAGCATTTT	CASTKGNQPQHF
TRBV28	-	TRBJ1-2	-	TGTGCCAGCAGAAACCGCGGGACCCTCCGAGGCGATGGCTACACCTTC	CASRNRGTLRGDGYTF
TRBV4-3	-	TRBJ1-1	-	TGCGCCAGCAGCCAAGATCCTACAGGGTCTTGGAACACTGAAGCTTTCTTT	CASSQDPTGSWNTEAFF
TRBV28	-	TRBJ2-7	TRBD2	TGTGCCAGCAGTTCAGGTCGTACTAGCGGAAGCTACGAGCAGTACTTC	CASSSGRTSGSYEQYF
TRBV9	-	TRBJ2-1	TRBD2	TGTGCCAGCAGCGCCAGCGGGAGCGCCTACAATGAGCAGTTCTTC	CASSASGSAYNEQFF
TRBV27	-	TRBJ2-1	-	TGTGCCAGCAGTTTTATTAGCGATGAGCAGTTCTTC	CASSFISDEQFF
TRBV5-4	once	TRBJ2-2	TRBD1	TGTGCCAGCAGCTTGGGGGACAGGGTTCCCGGGGAGCTGTTTTTT	CASSLGDRVPGELFF
TRBV5-3	-	TRBJ1-2	-	TGTGCCATAAGCCGGGACATCAACTATGGCTACACCTTC	CAISRDINYGYTF
TRBV15	once	TRBJ2-5	-	TGTGCCACCAGGGGGGACTCGCGGGAGACCCAGTACTTC	CATRGDSRETQYF
TRBV7-9	-	TRBJ1-4	TRBD1	TGTGCCAGCACCCTAGGACAGGCAACTAATGAAAAACTGTTTTTT	CASTLGQATNEKLFF
TRBV19	-	TRBJ2-7	TRBD1	TGTGCCAGTAGTCCGGACAGGTACGAGCAGTACTTC	CASSPDRYEQYF
TRBV10-3	-	TRBJ1-4	-	TGTGCCATCAGTGGCCGCGGTGAAAAACTGTTTTTT	CAISGRGEKLFF
TRBV24-1	-	TRBJ1-2	-	TGTGCCACCAGTGACTGGACACGTAACTATGGCTACACCTTC	CATSDWTRNYGYTF
TRBV11-2	once	TRBJ2-1	-	TGTGCCAGCAGCTTATTTGGCGGGTTGAGCTCCTACAATGAGCAGTTCTTC	CASSLFGGLSSYNEQFF
TRBV7-6	-	TRBJ1-2	TRBD1	TGTGCCAGCAGCTTAATTACAGGGGGCTTATCTGGCTACACCTTC	CASSLITGGLSGYTF
TRBV18	-	TRBJ2-5	TRBD2	TGTGCCAGCTCACCATCAGCGGGAGTTGAGACCCAGTACTTC	CASSPSAGVETQYF
TRBV28	-	TRBJ2-3	TRBD2	TGTGCCAGCAGGTTACTAGCGGGAGTGGAGGAAGATACGCAGTATTTT	CASRLLAGVEEDTQYF
TRBV28	-	TRBJ2-3	TRBD2	TGTGCCAGCAGTTCGAGAGCGGGAGGTGCAGATACGCAGTATTTT	CASSSRAGGADTQYF
TRBV10-3	-	TRBJ1-2	-	TGTGCCATCAGTGGGGCCCTTAACTATGGCTACACCTTC	CAISGALNYGYTF
TRBV27	-	TRBJ2-1	TRBD2	TGTGCCAGCAGCTCATCCGGGACTAGATTAAGCTCCTACAATGAGCAGTTCTTC	CASSSSGTRLSSYNEQFF
TRBV9	-	TRBJ2-7	TRBD2	TGTGCCAGCAGCGTAGGAGGCTGGGAGGGCAGGCCGAGCTTC	CASSVGGWEGRPSF
TRBV6-1	-	TRBJ2-7	-	TGTGCCAGCAGTGAAGTGGCAGGATCTTCCTACGAGCAGTACTTC	CASSEVAGSSYEQYF
TRBV7-9	-	TRBJ2-2	-	TGTGCCAGCAGACTTCCTAGAAGTATCAGGGTTTTGGCCGGGGAGCTGTTTTTT	CASRLPRSIRVLAGELFF
TRBV30	-	TRBJ1-5	-	TGTGCCTGGAGTCCCATGACATTCTATAGCAATCAGCCCCAGCATTTT	CAWSPMTFYSNQPQHF
TRBV28	-	TRBJ2-5	-	TGTGCCAGCAGTTGGGGCAACCAAGAGACCCAGTACTTC	CASSWGNQETQYF
TRBV30	-	TRBJ1-4	-	TGTGCCTGGAGTGTAACACAGGAAAAACTGTTTTTT	CAWSVTQEKLFF
TRBV7-2	-	TRBJ2-7	TRBD1	TGTGCCAGCAGCTTAGCGGGACAGGGCGAGCAGTACTTC	CASSLAGQGEQYF
TRBV6-5	-	TRBJ2-7	-	TGTGCCAGCAGTACGGTAGGGGTCGAGCAGTACTTC	CASSTVGVEQYF
TRBV20-1	-	TRBJ2-7	-	TGCAGTGCCCGCAGTTGGAGAGAGCAGTACTTC	CSARSWREQYF
TRBV27	-	TRBJ1-1	-	TGTGCCAGCAGTAACAGGGTCCTTAACACTGAAGCTTTCTTT	CASSNRVLNTEAFF
TRBV5-1	-	TRBJ1-2	TRBD1	TGCGCCAGCAGCACCGGGACAGGGGGCGTCTATGGCTACACCTTC	CASSTGTGGVYGYTF
TRBV7-3	-	TRBJ2-2	TRBD1	TGTGCCAGCAGCCTACAGGGGGAAAACACCGGGGAGCTGTTTTTT	CASSLQGENTGELFF
TRBV30	-	TRBJ2-3	-	TGTGCCTGGACGCGTACTACCACAGATACGCAGTATTTT	CAWTRTTTDTQYF
TRBV20-1	-	TRBJ1-5	-	TGCAGTGCTAGTCACGGAGCCGGCTTACTCAATCAGCCCCAGCATTTT	CSASHGAGLLNQPQHF
TRBV6-6	-	TRBJ2-5	TRBD2	TGTGCCAGCAGTTCAGCGGGAGATAACCAAGAGACCCAGTACTTC	CASSSAGDNQETQYF
TRBV3-1/TRBV3-2	-	TRBJ1-2	-	TGTGCCAGCAGCCAAGATACTTTTGGCTACACCTTC	CASSQDTFGYTF
TRBV5-4	-	TRBJ2-3	-	TGTGCCAGCAGCTCCCGGACAGGAGGGGATACGCAGTATTTT	CASSSRTGGDTQYF
TRBV6-5	-	TRBJ1-4	TRBD1	TGTGCCAGCAGCCGACAGGGGTCTAATGAAAAACTGTTTTTT	CASSRQGSNEKLFF
TRBV28	once	TRBJ1-3	-	TGTGCCAGCAGTTTATACACCCCCGGAAACACCATATATTTT	CASSLYTPGNTIYF
TRBV7-2	-	TRBJ2-7	-	TGTGCCAGCAGCTTATCAGGGAACGAGCAGTACTTC	CASSLSGNEQYF
TRBV5-1	few	TRBJ2-6	TRBD1	TGCGCCAGCAGCTTAACGGGACAGGGTCTTCTTGGTGGGGCCAACGTCCTGACTTTC	CASSLTGQGLLGGANVLTF
TRBV3-1/TRBV3-2	-	TRBJ2-3	-	TGTGCCAGCAGCCAAGGAGCTGATACGCAGTATTTT	CASSQGADTQYF
TRBV3-1/TRBV3-2	-	TRBJ2-7	TRBD2	TGTGCCAGCAGCCAAGGTTGGCGGGAGTTTCGACGCGAGCAGTACTTC	CASSQGWREFRREQYF